This record covers a single T cell receptor beta chain. The sample comes from a study of blood T cell repertoires in COVID-19. Study information: The samples span acute and convalescent COVID-19 from the United States, Italy and Spain. Sources were T cells, B-cell-depleted T cells, or PBMCs; the material itself was cDNA or gDNA.

Under the authors' procedure: Reference gene primer amplification in the assay estimated nucleated cell counts. Clones were sequenced by immunoSEQ multiplex PCR, and TCRdb holds only the in-frame ones, with some missing. Clonal size and the V and J genes are those of that table, whereas D and trimming came from the DNA. The repertoire holds under 300,000 clones, with about 80% as singletons. CDR1 is MNHNY and CDR2 is SVGAGI in the germline V gene (reference sequence). J was trimmed by 6 bases and V by 0 bases; bases with no gene match: 7. The length of the CDR3 is 16 residues. The chain joins TRBV6-6 to TRBJ2-3, with 9 bases identical to TRBD2. The receptor was isolated from a woman aged 80 or over with acute or convalescent COVID-19. Specimen: peripheral blood. The CDR3, as DNA: TGTGCCAGCAGTTACTCGCCGGGACTAGCAATTGATACGCAGTATTTT. Amino acid sequence: CASSYSPGLAIDTQYF.